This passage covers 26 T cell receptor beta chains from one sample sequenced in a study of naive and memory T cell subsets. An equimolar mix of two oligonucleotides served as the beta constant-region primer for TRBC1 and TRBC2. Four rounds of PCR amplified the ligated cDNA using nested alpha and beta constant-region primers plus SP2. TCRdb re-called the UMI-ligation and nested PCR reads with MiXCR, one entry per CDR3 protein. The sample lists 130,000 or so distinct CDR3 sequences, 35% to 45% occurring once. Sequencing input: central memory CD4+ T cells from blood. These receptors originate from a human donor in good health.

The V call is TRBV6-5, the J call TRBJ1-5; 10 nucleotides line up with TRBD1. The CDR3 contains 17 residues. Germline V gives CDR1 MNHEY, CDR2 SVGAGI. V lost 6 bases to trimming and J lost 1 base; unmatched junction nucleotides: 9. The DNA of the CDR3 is TGTGCCAGCAGAAAAACCCCGGGACAGGGGAGCAATCAGCCCCAGCATTTT. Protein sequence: CASRKTPGQGSNQPQHF.

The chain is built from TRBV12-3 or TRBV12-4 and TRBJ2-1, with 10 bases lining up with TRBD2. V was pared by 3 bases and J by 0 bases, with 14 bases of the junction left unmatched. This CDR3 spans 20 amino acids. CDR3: CASSFNVRPLAGISYNEQFF. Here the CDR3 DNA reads TGTGCCAGCAGTTTTAATGTGCGGCCACTAGCGGGGATCTCCTACAATGAGCAGTTCTTC.

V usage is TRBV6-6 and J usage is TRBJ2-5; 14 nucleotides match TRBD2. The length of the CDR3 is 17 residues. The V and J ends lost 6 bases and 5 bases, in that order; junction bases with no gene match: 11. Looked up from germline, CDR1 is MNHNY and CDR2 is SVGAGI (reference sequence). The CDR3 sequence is CASSSGTSGSRMETQYF. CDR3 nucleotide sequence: TGTGCCAGCAGCTCTGGGACTAGCGGGAGTCGGATGGAGACCCAGTACTTC.

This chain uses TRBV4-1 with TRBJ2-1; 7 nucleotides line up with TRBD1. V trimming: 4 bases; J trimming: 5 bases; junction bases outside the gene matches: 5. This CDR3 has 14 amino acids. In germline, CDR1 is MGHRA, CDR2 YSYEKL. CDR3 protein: CASSRQGSNNEQFF. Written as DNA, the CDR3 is TGCGCCAGCAGCCGACAGGGTTCAAACAATGAGCAGTTCTTC.

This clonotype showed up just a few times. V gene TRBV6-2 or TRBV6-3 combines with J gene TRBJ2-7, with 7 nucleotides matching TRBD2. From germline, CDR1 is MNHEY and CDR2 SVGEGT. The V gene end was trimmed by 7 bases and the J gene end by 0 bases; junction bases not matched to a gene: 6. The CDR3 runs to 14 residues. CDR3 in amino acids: CASNPAGLSYEQYF. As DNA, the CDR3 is TGTGCCAGCAACCCAGCGGGACTCTCCTACGAGCAGTACTTC.

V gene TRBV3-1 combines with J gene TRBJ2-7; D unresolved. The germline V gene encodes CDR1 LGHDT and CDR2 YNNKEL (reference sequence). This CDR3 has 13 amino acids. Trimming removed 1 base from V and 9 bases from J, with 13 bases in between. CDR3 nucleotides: TGTGCCAGCAGCCAAGGCGGCCGGGCGTGGCAGTACTTC. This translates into CASSQGGRAWQYF.

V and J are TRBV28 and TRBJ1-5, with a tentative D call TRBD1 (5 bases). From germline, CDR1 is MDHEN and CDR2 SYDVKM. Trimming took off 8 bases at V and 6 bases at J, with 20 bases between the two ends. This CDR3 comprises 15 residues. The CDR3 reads CASRDLDGVSQPQHF. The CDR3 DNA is TGTGCCAGCCGGGACCTGGACGGGGTGAGTCAGCCCCAGCATTTT.

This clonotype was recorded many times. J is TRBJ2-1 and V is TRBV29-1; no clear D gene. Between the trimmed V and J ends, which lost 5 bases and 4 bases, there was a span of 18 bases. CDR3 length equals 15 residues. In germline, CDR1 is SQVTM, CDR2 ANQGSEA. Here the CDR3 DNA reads TGCAGCGTTATACGCGCCGGAGAGATATACAATGAGCAGTTCTTC. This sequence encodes CSVIRAGEIYNEQFF.

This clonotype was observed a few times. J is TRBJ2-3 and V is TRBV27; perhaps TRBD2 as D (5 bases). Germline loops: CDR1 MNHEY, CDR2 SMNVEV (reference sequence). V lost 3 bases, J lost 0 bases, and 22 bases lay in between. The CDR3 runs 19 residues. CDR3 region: CASSFLVKVGRKSTDTQYF. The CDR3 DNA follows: TGTGCCAGCAGTTTCCTCGTGAAGGTGGGGAGAAAAAGCACAGATACGCAGTATTTT.

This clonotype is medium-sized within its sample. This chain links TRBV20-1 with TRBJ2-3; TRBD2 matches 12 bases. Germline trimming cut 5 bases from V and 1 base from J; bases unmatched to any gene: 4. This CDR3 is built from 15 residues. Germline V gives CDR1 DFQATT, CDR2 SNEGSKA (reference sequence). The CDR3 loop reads CSAEGLAGRTDTQYF. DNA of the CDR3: TGCAGTGCTGAAGGACTAGCGGGACGCACAGATACGCAGTATTTT.

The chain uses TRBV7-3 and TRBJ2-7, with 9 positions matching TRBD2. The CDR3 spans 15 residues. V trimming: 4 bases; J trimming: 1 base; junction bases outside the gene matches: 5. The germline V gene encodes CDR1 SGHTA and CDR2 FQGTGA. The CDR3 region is CASSSVAGASYEQYF. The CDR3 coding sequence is TGTGCCAGCAGCTCCGTAGCGGGAGCTTCCTACGAGCAGTACTTC.

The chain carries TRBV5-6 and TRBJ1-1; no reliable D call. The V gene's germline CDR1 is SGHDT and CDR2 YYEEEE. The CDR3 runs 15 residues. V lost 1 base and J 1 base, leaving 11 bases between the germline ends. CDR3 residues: CASSLRLLQNTEAFF. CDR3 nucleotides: TGTGCCAGCAGCTTGCGGCTCTTGCAGAACACTGAAGCTTTCTTT. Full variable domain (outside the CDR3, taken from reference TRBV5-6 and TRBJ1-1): DAGVTQSPTHLIKTRGQQVTLRCSPKSGHDTVSWYQQALGQGPQFIFQYYEEEERQRGNFPDRFSGHQFPNYSSELNVNALLLGDSALYLCASSLRLLQNTEAFFGQGTRLTVV.

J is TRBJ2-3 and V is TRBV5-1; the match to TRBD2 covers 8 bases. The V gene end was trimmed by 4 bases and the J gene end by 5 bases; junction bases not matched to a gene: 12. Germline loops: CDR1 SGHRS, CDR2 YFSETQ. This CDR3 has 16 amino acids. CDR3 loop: CASSPLRGGEKDTQYF. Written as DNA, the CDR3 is TGCGCCAGCAGCCCACTCCGGGGGGGTGAAAAAGATACGCAGTATTTT.

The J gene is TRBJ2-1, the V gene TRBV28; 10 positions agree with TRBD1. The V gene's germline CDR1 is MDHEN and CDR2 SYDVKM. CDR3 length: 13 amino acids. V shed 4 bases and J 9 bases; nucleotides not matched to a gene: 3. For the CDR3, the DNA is TGTGCCAGCAGTTACCGACAGGGGGCTGAGCAGTTCTTC. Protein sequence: CASSYRQGAEQFF.

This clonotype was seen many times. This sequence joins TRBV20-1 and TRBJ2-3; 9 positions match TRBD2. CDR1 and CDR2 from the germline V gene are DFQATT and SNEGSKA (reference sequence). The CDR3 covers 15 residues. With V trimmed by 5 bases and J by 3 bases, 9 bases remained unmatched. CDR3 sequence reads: CSASDLAGATDTQYF. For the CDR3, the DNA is TGCAGTGCTTCGGACTTAGCGGGAGCTACAGATACGCAGTATTTT.

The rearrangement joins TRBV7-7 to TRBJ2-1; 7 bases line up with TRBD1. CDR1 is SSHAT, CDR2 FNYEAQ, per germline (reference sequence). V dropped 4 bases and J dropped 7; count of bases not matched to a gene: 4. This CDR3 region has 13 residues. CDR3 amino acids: CASSSDRVNEQFF. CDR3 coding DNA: TGTGCCAGCAGCTCAGACAGGGTAAATGAGCAGTTCTTC.

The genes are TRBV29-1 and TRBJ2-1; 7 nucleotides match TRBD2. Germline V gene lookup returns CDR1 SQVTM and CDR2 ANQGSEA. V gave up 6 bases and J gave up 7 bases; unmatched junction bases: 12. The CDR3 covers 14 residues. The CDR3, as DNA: TGCAGCGTCGAGGGGCGGGAGCATAATAATGAGCAGTTCTTC. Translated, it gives CSVEGREHNNEQFF.

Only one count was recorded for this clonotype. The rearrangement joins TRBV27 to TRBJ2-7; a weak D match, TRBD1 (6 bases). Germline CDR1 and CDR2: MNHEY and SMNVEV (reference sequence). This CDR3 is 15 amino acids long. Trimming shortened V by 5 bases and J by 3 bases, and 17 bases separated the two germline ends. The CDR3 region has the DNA TGTGCCAGCAGTAGCAAAGGGGGAGTCCTCTACGAGCAGTACTTC. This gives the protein CASSSKGGVLYEQYF.

Here the CDR3 DNA reads TGTGCCAGCAAAGGGACTAGCGGGGGCTACGAGCAGTACTTC. It is translated as CASKGTSGGYEQYF. V is TRBV6-2 or TRBV6-3 and J is TRBJ2-7, with 14 positions matching TRBD2. Germline assignment: CDR1 MNHEY and CDR2 SVGEGT. Unmatched junction bases numbered 2, after V lost 7 bases and J lost 3 bases. This CDR3 comprises 14 residues.

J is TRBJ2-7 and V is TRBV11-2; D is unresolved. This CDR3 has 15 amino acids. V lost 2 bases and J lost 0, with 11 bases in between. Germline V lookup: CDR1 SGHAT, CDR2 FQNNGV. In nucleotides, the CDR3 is TGTGCCAGCAGCTTAATCCAGCGAAACTCCTACGAGCAGTACTTC. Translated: CASSLIQRNSYEQYF.

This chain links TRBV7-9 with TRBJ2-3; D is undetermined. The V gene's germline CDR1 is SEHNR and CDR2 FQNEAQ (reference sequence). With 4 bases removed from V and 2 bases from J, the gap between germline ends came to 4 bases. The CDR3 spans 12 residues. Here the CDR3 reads CASSSVTDTQYF. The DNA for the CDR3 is TGTGCCAGCAGCTCCGTCACAGATACGCAGTATTTT.

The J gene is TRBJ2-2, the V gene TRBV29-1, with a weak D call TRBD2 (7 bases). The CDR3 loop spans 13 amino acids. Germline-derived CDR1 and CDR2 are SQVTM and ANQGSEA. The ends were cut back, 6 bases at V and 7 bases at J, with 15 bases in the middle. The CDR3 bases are TGCAGCGTACTACCGGGGGGCAGCGGGGAGCTGTTTTTT. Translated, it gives CSVLPGGSGELFF.

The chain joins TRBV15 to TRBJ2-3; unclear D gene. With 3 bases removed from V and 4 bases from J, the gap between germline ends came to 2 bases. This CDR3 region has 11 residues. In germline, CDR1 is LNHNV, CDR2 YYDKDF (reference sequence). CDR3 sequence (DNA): TGTGCCACCAGCAGTGCAGATACGCAGTATTTT. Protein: CATSSADTQYF.

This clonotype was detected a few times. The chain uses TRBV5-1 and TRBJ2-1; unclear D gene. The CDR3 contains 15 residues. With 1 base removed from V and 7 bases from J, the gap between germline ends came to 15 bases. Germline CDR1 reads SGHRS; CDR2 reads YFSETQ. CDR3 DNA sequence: TGCGCCAGCAGCTTGAAACTGGGCCCGGCGAATGAGCAGTTCTTC. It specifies CASSLKLGPANEQFF.

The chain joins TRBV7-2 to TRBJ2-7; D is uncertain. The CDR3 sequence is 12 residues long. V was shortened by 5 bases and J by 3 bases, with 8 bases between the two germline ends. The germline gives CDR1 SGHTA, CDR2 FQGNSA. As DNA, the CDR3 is TGTGCCAGCAGCCCACATCGCTACGAGCAGTACTTC. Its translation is CASSPHRYEQYF. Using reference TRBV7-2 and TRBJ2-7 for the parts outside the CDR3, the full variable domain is GAGVSQSPSNKVTEKGKDVELRCDPISGHTALYWYRQSLGQGLEFLIYFQGNSAPDKSGLPSDRFSAERTGGSVSTLTIQRTQQEDSAVYLCASSPHRYEQYFGPGTRLTVT.

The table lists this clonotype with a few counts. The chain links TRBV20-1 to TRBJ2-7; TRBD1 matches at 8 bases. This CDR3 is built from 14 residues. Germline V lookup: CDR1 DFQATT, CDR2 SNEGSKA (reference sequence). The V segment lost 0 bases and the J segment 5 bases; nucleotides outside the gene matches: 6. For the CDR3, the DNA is TGCAGTGCTAGAGATGGACGGACAGGGAACGAGCAGTACTTC. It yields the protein CSARDGRTGNEQYF.